This T cell receptor beta chain was found in a study of control samples from healthy donors and cancer patients. With 6 bases clipped from V and 1 base from J, the junction kept 2 bases outside the gene matches. CDR1 and CDR2 (germline): ENHRY, SYGVKD. CDR3 size: 13 residues. Data came from immunoSEQ multiplex PCR; TCRdb stores just in-frame clones and leaves some out. Listed are under 200,000 clones; 2.2% falls within the top ten. V usage is TRBV10-3 and J usage is TRBJ1-2; TRBD1 matches at 7 bases. Sequenced sample: blood. This TCR derives from a woman aged 25 to 39 in good health. As DNA, the CDR3 is TGTGCCATCAGCCGGGACAGTAACTATGGCTACACCTTC. Its protein product is CAISRDSNYGYTF.